This note documents a single TCR beta chain sequence. The sample comes from a study of blood T cell repertoires in COVID-19. Looking at the study overall: Researchers got acute and convalescent COVID-19 samples from the United States, Italy and Spain.

The method was immunoSEQ multiplex PCR; TCRdb's version includes in-frame clones alone and lacks a portion of them. The repertoire consists of 350,000 to 500,000 clones, with about 90% occurring once and the leading ten covering about 0.91%. CDR3 length: 15 residues. Per the germline V gene, CDR1 is SGHNT and CDR2 is YENEEA. Losses at the gene ends were 1 base for V and 4 bases for J; bases not matched to a gene: 3. The source is a man aged 18 to 30 with COVID-19, enrolled during active disease. Sequenced input: peripheral blood. This chain links TRBV11-3 with TRBJ2-5; 10 bases are a match to TRBD2. The CDR3 here is CASSLGLAGRETQYF. The CDR3 nucleotides are TGTGCCAGCAGCTTAGGACTAGCGGGTCGAGAGACCCAGTACTTC.